This T cell receptor beta chain was recorded in a study of cytomegalovirus exposure and HLA in healthy donors. The germline CDR1 and CDR2 sequences are SGHTA and FQGNSA. This CDR3 spans 15 amino acids. Between the trimmed V and J ends, which lost 6 bases and 4 bases, there was a span of 19 bases. The PCR contained 60 Vbeta and 13 Jbeta primers. The protocol was immunoSEQ multiplex PCR, while the TCRdb copy is restricted to in-frame clones and leaves out a portion. Counted here are approximately 100,000 clones, about 74% occurring once; the ten biggest clones make up approximately 5.1%. The chain has TRBV7-2 and TRBJ2-7; maybe TRBD1 (5 bases). The sample was PBMCs. This clonotype originated in a female donor in good health and CMV-seropositive. The chain's CDR3 is CASRLGPGRVYEQYF. CDR3 coding DNA: TGTGCCAGCAGACTCGGTCCCGGCAGGGTATACGAGCAGTACTTC.